This TCR beta chain was captured by sequencing in a study of blood T cell repertoires in COVID-19. About the research overall: Specimens from acute and convalescent COVID-19 originated in the United States, Italy and Spain. Sources were T cells, B-cell-depleted T cells, or PBMCs; the material itself was cDNA or gDNA.

This clone appeared many times. Per the original data handling: Nucleated cell counts were estimated from reference gene primer amplification. Assay: immunoSEQ multiplex PCR; the TCRdb copy retains only in-frame clones and omits some. V, J and clone size reflect that table, while D and trimming were determined from the DNA. The data contain around 24,000 clones, roughly 80% of them seen just once; the ten biggest clones take up about three fifths. Germline V lookup: CDR1 LGHDT, CDR2 YNNKEL (reference sequence). V lost 5 bases, J lost 5 bases, and 19 bases lay in between. CDR3 length equals 15 residues.

This clonotype was sampled from a woman older than 75 with acute or convalescent COVID-19. The chain employs TRBV3-1 (or the pseudogene TRBV3-2) and TRBJ2-7; tentative D call: TRBD1 (6 bases). Sequencing input: peripheral blood. The CDR3 sequence: CASSADRNIADEQYF. The CDR3 nucleotides read TGTGCCAGCAGCGCCGACAGGAACATCGCCGACGAGCAGTACTTC.